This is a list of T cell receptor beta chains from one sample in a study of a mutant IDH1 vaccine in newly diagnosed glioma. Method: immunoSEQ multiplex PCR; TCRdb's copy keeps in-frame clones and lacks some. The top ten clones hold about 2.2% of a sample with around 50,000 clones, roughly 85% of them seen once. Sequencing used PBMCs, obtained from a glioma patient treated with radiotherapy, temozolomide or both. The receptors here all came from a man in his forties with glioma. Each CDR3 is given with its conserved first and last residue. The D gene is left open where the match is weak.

cdr3_aa: CASKLGQATFYGYTF
cdr3_nt: TGTGCCAGTAAGCTGGGACAGGCAACTTTCTATGGCTACACCTTC
j_call: TRBJ1-2
d_call: TRBD1
v_call: TRBV19

cdr3_aa: CASSPGTGGAFSEQFF
cdr3_nt: TGTGCCAGCTCACCAGGGACAGGGGGCGCTTTTAGTGAGCAGTTCTTC
j_call: TRBJ2-1
d_call: TRBD1
v_call: TRBV18

cdr3_aa: CASSFYSGAGTEAFF
cdr3_nt: TGTGCCAGCAGCTTCTATTCCGGGGCTGGCACTGAAGCTTTCTTT
j_call: TRBJ1-1
d_call: -
v_call: TRBV7-2

cdr3_aa: CASSPQGGAGELFF
cdr3_nt: TGTGCCAGCAGCCCACAGGGGGGGGCCGGGGAGCTGTTTTTT
j_call: TRBJ2-2
d_call: -
v_call: TRBV7-2

cdr3_aa: CASIWRVVGGEQFF
cdr3_nt: TGTGCCAGCATTTGGCGGGTGGTGGGCGGTGAGCAGTTCTTC
j_call: TRBJ2-1
d_call: -
v_call: TRBV5-8

cdr3_aa: CASSSSRDTQYF
cdr3_nt: TGTGCCAGCAGCTCGTCAAGGGATACGCAGTATTTT
j_call: TRBJ2-3
d_call: -
v_call: TRBV7-2

cdr3_aa: CATSIQARNEQFF
cdr3_nt: TGTGCCACCAGTATCCAGGCACGGAATGAGCAGTTCTTC
j_call: TRBJ2-1
d_call: -
v_call: TRBV19

cdr3_aa: CASSHPDRGYEQYF
cdr3_nt: TGCGCCAGCAGCCATCCGGACCGGGGCTACGAGCAGTACTTC
j_call: TRBJ2-7
d_call: -
v_call: TRBV4-1

cdr3_aa: CASSQDLGPGVNQPQHF
cdr3_nt: TGCGCCAGCAGCCAAGATCTCGGGCCCGGGGTCAATCAGCCCCAGCATTTT
j_call: TRBJ1-5
d_call: -
v_call: TRBV4-3

cdr3_aa: CASSGQGLTEAFF
cdr3_nt: TGTGCCAGCAGCGGTCAGGGACTGACTGAAGCTTTCTTT
j_call: TRBJ1-1
d_call: -
v_call: TRBV11-2

cdr3_aa: CASSQLDSQETQYF
cdr3_nt: TGTGCCAGCAGTCAACTGGACAGCCAAGAGACCCAGTACTTC
j_call: TRBJ2-5
d_call: -
v_call: TRBV2

cdr3_aa: CASTLNSDNEQFF
cdr3_nt: TGCGCCAGCACCCTAAATTCGGACAATGAGCAGTTCTTC
j_call: TRBJ2-1
d_call: -
v_call: TRBV23-1

cdr3_aa: CASSLGDRDYGYTF
cdr3_nt: TGCGCCAGCAGCTTGGGCGACAGGGACTATGGCTACACCTTC
j_call: TRBJ1-2
d_call: TRBD1
v_call: TRBV5-1

cdr3_aa: CASSAPGGPEAFF
cdr3_nt: TGTGCCAGTAGTGCGCCGGGGGGGCCCGAAGCTTTCTTT
j_call: TRBJ1-1
d_call: -
v_call: TRBV19

cdr3_aa: CASLGGRQLFF
cdr3_nt: TGTGCGAGCCTGGGGGGTAGGCAGCTGTTTTTT
j_call: TRBJ2-2
d_call: -
v_call: TRBV2

cdr3_aa: CASSQKEGALATNEKLFF
cdr3_nt: TGTGCCAGCAGCCAGAAAGAAGGGGCACTTGCAACTAATGAAAAACTGTTTTTT
j_call: TRBJ1-4
d_call: -
v_call: TRBV5-6

cdr3_aa: CASSPAGWRLNTEAFF
cdr3_nt: TGTGCCAGCAGCCCCGCAGGGTGGCGCTTGAACACTGAAGCTTTCTTT
j_call: TRBJ1-1
d_call: -
v_call: TRBV14

cdr3_aa: CASSQDEIGRADTGELFF
cdr3_nt: TGTGCCAGCAGCCAAGATGAGATCGGGAGGGCGGACACCGGGGAGCTGTTTTTT
j_call: TRBJ2-2
d_call: TRBD2
v_call: TRBV4-2

cdr3_aa: CASSGPYSSETQYF
cdr3_nt: TGTGCCAGCAGCGGCCCCTATAGTTCGGAGACCCAGTACTTC
j_call: TRBJ2-5
d_call: -
v_call: TRBV7-2

cdr3_aa: CASSLGTGGRELFF
cdr3_nt: TGTGCCAGCAGCTTGGGGACAGGGGGCAGGGAGCTGTTTTTT
j_call: TRBJ2-2
d_call: TRBD1
v_call: TRBV5-4

cdr3_aa: CASANGLTDTQYF
cdr3_nt: TGTGCCAGCGCAAACGGGTTGACAGATACGCAGTATTTT
j_call: TRBJ2-3
d_call: -
v_call: TRBV11-3

cdr3_aa: CASSPRQASMDEQYF
cdr3_nt: TGTGCCAGCAGCCCCCGACAGGCCTCTATGGACGAGCAGTACTTC
j_call: TRBJ2-7
d_call: -
v_call: TRBV4-2